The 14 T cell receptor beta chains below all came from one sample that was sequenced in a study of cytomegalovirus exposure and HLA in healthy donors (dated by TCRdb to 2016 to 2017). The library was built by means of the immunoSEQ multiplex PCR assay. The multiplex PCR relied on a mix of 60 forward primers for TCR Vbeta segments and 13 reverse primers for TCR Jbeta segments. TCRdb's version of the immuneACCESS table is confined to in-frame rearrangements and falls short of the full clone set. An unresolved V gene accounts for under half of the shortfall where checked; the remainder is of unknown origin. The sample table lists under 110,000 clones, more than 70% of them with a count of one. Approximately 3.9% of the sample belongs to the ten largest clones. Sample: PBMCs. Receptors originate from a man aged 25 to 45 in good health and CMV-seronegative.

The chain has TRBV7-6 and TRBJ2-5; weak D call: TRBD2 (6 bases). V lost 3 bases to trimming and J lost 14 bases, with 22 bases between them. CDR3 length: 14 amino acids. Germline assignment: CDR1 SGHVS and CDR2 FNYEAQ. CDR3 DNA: TGTGCCAGCAGCTTGACTTCGGTTGGAGGGATGCAATACTTC. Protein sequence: CASSLTSVGGMQYF. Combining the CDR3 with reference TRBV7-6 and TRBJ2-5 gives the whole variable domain GAGVSQSPRYKVTKRGQDVALRCDPISGHVSLYWYRQALGQGPEFLTYFNYEAQQDKSGLPNDRFSAERPEGSISTLTIQRTEQRDSAMYRCASSLTSVGGMQYFGPGTRLLVL.

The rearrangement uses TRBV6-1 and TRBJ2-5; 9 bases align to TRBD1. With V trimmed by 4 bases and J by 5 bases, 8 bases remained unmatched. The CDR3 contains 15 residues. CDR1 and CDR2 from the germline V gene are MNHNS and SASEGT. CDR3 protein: CASSGGQGPHETQYF. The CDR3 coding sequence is TGTGCCAGCAGTGGGGGACAGGGACCTCACGAGACCCAGTACTTC.

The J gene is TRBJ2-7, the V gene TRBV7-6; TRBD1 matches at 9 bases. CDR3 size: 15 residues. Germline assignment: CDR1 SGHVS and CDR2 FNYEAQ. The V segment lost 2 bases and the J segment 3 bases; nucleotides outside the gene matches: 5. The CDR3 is CASSLQTGGYYEQYF. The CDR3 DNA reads TGTGCCAGCAGCTTACAGACAGGGGGGTACTACGAGCAGTACTTC.

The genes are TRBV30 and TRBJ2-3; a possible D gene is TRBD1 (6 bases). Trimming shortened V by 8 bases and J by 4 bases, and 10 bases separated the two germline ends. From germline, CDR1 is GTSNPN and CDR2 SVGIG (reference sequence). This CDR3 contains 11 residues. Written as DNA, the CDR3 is TGTGCCAGGGGGATGGCAGATACGCAGTATTTT. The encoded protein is CARGMADTQYF. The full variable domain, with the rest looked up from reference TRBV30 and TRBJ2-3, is SQTIHQWPATLVQPVGSPLSLECTVEGTSNPNLYWYRQAAGRGLQLLFYSVGIGQISSEVPQNLSASRPQDRQFILSSKKLLLSDSGFYLCARGMADTQYFGPGTRLTVL.

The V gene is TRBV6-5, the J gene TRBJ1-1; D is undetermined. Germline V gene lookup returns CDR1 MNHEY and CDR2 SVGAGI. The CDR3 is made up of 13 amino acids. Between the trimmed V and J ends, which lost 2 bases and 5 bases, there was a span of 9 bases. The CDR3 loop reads CASSYRRVTEAFF. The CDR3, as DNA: TGTGCCAGCAGTTACCGGCGGGTGACTGAAGCTTTCTTT.

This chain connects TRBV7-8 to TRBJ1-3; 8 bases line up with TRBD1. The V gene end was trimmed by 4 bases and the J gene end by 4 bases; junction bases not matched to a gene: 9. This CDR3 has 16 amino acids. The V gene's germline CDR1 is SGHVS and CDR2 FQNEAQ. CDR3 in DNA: TGTGCCAGCAGCTCCAGACAGGGGATATTCGGAAACACCATATATTTT. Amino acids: CASSSRQGIFGNTIYF.

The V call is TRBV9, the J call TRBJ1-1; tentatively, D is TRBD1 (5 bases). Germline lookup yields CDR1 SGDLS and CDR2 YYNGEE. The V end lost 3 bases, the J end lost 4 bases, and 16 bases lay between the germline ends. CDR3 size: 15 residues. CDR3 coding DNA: TGTGCCAGCAGCGAATTCCAGGGCGGCGGCACTGAAGCTTTCTTT. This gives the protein CASSEFQGGGTEAFF.

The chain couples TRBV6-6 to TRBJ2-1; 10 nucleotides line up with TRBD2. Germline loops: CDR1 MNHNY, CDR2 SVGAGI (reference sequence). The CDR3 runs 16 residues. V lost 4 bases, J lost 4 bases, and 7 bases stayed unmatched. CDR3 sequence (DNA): TGTGCCAGCAGTTCCCGACTAGCGGGCTTTTACAATGAGCAGTTCTTC. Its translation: CASSSRLAGFYNEQFF.

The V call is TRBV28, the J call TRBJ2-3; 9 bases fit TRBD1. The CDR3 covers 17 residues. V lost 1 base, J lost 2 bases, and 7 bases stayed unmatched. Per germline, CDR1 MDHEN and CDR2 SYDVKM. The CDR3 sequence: CASSLFSGTGSTDTQYF. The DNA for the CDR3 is TGTGCCAGCAGTTTATTCTCAGGGACAGGGTCCACAGATACGCAGTATTTT.

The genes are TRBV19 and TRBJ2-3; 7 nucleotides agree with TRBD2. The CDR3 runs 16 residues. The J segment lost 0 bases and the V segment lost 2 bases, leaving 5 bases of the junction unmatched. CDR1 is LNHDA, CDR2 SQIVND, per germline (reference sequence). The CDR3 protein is CASSISGGASTDTQYF. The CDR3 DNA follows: TGTGCCAGTAGTATATCGGGGGGTGCTAGCACAGATACGCAGTATTTT. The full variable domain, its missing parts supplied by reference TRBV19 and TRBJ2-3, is DGGITQSPKYLFRKEGQNVTLSCEQNLNHDAMYWYRQDPGQGLRLIYYSQIVNDFQKGDIAEGYSVSREKKESFPLTVTSAQKNPTAFYLCASSISGGASTDTQYFGPGTRLTVL.

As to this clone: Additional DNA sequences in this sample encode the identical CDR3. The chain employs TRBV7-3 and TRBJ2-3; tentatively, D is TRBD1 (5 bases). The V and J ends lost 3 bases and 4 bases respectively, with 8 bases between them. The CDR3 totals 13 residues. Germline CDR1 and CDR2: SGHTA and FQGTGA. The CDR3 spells CASSLLGADTQYF. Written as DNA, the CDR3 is TGTGCCAGCAGCTTGTTAGGGGCAGATACGCAGTATTTT.

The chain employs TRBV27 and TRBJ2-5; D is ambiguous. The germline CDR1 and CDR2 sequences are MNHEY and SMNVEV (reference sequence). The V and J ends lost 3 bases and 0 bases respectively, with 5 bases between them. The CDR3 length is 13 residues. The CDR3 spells CASSFTDQETQYF. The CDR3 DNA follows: TGTGCCAGCAGTTTTACTGACCAAGAGACCCAGTACTTC.

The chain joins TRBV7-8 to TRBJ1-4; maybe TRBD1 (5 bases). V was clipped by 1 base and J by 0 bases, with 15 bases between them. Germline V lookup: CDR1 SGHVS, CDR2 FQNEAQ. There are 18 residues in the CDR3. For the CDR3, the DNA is TGTGCCAGCAGCTTAGAGGGCCAGGGTGTAGCAACTAATGAAAAACTGTTTTTT. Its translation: CASSLEGQGVATNEKLFF. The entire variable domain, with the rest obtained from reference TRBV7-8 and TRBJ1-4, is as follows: GAGVSQSPRYKVAKRGQDVALRCDPISGHVSLFWYQQALGQGPEFLTYFQNEAQLDKSGLPSDRFFAERPEGSVSTLKIQRTQQEDSAVYLCASSLEGQGVATNEKLFFGSGTQLSVL.

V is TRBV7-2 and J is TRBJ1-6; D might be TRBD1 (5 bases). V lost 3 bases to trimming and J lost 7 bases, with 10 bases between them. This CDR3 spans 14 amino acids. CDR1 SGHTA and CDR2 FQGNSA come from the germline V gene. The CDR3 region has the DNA TGTGCCAGCAGCTTCAGCGGGGACAATTCACCCCTCCACTTT. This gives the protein CASSFSGDNSPLHF.